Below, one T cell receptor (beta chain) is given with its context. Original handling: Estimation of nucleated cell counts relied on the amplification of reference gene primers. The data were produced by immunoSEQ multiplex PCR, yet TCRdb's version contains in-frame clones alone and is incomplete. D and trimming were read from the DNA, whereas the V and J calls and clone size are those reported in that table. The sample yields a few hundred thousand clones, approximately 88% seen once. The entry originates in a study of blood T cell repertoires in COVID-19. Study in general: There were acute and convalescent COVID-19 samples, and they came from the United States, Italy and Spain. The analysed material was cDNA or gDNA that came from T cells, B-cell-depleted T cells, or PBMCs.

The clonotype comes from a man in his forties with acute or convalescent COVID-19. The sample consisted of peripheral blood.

DNA for the CDR3: TGTGCCAGCAGCTTAAACAGCGGGGATAATTCACCCCTCCACTTT. This sequence encodes CASSLNSGDNSPLHF. This rearrangement joins TRBV7-3 to TRBJ1-6; no clear D gene. Trimming took off 1 base at V and 5 bases at J, with 9 bases between the two ends. This CDR3 comprises 15 residues. The germline V gene has CDR1 SGHTA and CDR2 FQGTGA.